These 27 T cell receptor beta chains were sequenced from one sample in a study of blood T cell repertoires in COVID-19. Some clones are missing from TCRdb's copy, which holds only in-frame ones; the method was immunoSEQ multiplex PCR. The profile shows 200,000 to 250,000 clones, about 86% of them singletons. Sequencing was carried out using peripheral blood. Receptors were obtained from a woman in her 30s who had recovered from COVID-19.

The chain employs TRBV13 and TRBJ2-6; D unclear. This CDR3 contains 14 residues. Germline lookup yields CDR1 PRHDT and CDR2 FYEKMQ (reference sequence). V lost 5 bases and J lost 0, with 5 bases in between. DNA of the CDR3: TGTGCCAGCAGCCACGGCTCTGGGGCCAACGTCCTGACTTTC. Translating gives CASSHGSGANVLTF. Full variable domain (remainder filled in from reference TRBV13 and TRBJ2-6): AAGVIQSPRHLIKEKRETATLKCYPIPRHDTVYWYQQGPGQDPQFLISFYEKMQSDKGSIPDRFSAQQFSDYHSELNMSSLELGDSALYFCASSHGSGANVLTFGAGSRLTVL.

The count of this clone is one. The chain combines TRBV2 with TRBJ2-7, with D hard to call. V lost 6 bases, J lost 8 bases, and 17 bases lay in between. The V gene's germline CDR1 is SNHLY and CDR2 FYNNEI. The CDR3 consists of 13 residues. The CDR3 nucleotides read TGTGCCAGCAGCCACCAACAACCACATAAGCAGTACTTC. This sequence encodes CASSHQQPHKQYF.

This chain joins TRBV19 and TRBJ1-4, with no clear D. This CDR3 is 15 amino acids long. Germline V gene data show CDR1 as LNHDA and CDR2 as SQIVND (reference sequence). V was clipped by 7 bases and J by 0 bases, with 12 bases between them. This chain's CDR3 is CASTGVGATNEKLFF. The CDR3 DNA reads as TGTGCCAGTACGGGAGTTGGGGCAACTAATGAAAAACTGTTTTTT. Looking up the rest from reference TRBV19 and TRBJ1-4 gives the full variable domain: DGGITQSPKYLFRKEGQNVTLSCEQNLNHDAMYWYRQDPGQGLRLIYYSQIVNDFQKGDIAEGYSVSREKKESFPLTVTSAQKNPTAFYLCASTGVGATNEKLFFGSGTQLSVL.

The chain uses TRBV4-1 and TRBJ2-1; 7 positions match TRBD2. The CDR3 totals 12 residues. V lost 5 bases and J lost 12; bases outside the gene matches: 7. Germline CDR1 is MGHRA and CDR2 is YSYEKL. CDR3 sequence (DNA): TGCGCCAGCAGCGACGGAGGGACTACGCAGTTCTTC. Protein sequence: CASSDGGTTQFF.

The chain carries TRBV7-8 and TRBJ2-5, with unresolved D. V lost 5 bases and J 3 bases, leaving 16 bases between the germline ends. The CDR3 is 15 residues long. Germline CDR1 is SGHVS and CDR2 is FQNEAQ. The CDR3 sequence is CASSPHRSAEETQYF. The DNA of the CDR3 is TGTGCCAGCAGCCCACACCGGAGCGCCGAAGAGACCCAGTACTTC.

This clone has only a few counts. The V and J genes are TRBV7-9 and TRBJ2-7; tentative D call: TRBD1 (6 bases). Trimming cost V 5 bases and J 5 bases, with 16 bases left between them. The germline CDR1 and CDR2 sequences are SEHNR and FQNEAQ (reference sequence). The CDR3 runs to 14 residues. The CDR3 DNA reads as TGTGCCAGCAGCGGACAGAGGTCAGGGGACGAGCAGTACTTC. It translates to CASSGQRSGDEQYF. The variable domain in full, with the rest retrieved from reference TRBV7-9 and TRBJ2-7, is DTGVSQNPRHKITKRGQNVTFRCDPISEHNRLYWYRQTLGQGPEFLTYFQNEAQLEKSRLLSDRFSAERPKGSFSTLEIQRTEQGDSAMYLCASSGQRSGDEQYFGPGTRLTVT.

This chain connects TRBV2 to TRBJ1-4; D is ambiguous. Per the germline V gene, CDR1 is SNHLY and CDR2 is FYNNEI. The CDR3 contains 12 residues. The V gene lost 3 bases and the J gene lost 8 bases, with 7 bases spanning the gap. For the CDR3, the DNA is TGTGCCAGCAGTGATATTGAGGAAAAACTGTTTTTT. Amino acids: CASSDIEEKLFF.

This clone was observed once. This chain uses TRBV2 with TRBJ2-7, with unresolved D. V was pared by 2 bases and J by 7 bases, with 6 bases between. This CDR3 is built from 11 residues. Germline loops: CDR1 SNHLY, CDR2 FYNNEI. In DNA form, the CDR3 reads TGTGCCAGCAGTGAATTGGAGGAGCAGTACTTC. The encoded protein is CASSELEEQYF. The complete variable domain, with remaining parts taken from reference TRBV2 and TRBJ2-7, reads EPEVTQTPSHQVTQMGQEVILRCVPISNHLYFYWYRQILGQKVEFLVSFYNNEISEKSEIFDDQFSVERPDGSNFTLKIRSTKLEDSAMYFCASSELEEQYFGPGTRLTVT.

CDR3 sequence (DNA): TGTGCCATCAGTGAGCCAGGGGCACAAGAGACCCAGTACTTC. It encodes CAISEPGAQETQYF. The chain joins TRBV10-3 to TRBJ2-5, with D maybe TRBD1 (6 bases). The CDR3 runs 14 residues. V gave up 2 bases and J gave up 2 bases, with 9 bases separating them. Germline CDR1 reads ENHRY; CDR2 reads SYGVKD.

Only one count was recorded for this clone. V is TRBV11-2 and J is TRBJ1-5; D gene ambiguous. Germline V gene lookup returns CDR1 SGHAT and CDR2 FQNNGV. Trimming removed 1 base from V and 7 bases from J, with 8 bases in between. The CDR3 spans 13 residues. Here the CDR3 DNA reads TGTGCCAGCAGCTTAGCCCGGGGACAGCCCCAGCATTTT. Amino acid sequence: CASSLARGQPQHF.

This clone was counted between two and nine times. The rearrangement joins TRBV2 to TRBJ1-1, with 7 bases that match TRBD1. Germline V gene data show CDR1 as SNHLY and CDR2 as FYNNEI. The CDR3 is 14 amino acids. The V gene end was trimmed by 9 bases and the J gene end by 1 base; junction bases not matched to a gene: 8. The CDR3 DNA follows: TGTGCCAGAGCCTGGGACAGACCGAACACTGAAGCTTTCTTT. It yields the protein CARAWDRPNTEAFF.

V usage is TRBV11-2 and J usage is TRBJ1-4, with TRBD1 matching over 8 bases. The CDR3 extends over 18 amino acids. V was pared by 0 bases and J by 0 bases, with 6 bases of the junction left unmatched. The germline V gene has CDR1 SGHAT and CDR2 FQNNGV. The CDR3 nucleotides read TGTGCCAGCAGCTTAGATCGGACAGGGCTTGCAACTAATGAAAAACTGTTTTTT. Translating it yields CASSLDRTGLATNEKLFF.

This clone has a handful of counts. CDR3 sequence (DNA): TGTGCCAGCAGCCAAGTCTCTGGGCTTGGCTCCCCGGGGGACTATGGCTACACCTTC. Translation gives CASSQVSGLGSPGDYGYTF. J is TRBJ1-2 and V is TRBV3-1 (or the pseudogene TRBV3-2); TRBD1 might be the D (5 bases). This CDR3 comprises 19 residues. Trimming stripped 1 base from V and 3 bases from J, with 24 bases between. Germline V gene data show CDR1 as LGHDT and CDR2 as YNNKEL (reference sequence).

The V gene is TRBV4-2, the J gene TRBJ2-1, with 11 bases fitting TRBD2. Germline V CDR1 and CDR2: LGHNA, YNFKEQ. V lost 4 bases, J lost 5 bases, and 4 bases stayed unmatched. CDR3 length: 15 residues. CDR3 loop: CASSLPSGGNNEQFF. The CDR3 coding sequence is TGTGCCAGCAGCCTCCCTAGCGGGGGGAACAATGAGCAGTTCTTC.

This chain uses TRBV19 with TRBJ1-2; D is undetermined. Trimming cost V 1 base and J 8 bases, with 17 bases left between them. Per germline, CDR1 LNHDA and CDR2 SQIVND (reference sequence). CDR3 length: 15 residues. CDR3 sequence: CASSIGGHTGGGYTF. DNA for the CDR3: TGTGCCAGTAGTATAGGAGGGCACACGGGAGGAGGCTACACCTTC.

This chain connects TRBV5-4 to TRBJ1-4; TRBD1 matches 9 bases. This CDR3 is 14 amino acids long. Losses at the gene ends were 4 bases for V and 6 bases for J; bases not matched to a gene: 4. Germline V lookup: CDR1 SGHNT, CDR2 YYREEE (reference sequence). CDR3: CASSKTGGDEKLFF. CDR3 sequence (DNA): TGTGCCAGCAGCAAGACAGGGGGAGATGAAAAACTGTTTTTT.

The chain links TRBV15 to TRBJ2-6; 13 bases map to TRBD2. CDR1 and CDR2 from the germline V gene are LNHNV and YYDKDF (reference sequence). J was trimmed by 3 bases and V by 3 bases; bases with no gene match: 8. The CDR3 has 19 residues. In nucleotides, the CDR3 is TGTGCCACCAGCAGCATAGGACTAGCGGGGGTCTTTGGGGCCAACGTCCTGACTTTC. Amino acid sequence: CATSSIGLAGVFGANVLTF.

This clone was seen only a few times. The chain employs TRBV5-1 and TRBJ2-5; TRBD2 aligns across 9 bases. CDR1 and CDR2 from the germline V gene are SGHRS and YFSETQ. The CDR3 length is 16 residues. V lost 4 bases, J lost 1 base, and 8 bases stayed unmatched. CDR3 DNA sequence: TGCGCCAGCAGCCCATCTAGCGGGGCCTTCCAAGAGACCCAGTACTTC. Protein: CASSPSSGAFQETQYF.

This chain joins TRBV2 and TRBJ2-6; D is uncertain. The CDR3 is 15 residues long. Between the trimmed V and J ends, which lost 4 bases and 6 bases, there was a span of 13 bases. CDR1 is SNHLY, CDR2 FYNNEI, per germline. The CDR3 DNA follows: TGTGCCAGCAGTGCCTCAGGTCTTGAGGCCAACGTCCTGACTTTC. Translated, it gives CASSASGLEANVLTF.

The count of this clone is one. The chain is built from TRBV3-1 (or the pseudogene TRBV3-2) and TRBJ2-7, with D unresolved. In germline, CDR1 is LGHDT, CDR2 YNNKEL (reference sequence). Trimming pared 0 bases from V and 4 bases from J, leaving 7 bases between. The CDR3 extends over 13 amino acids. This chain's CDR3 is CASSQENTYEQYF. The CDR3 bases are TGTGCCAGCAGCCAAGAGAACACGTACGAGCAGTACTTC.

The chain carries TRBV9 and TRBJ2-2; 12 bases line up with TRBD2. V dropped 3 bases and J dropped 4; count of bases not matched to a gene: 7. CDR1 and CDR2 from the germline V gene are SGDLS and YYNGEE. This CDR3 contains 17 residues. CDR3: CASSAGTSGPLTGELFF. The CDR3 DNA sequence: TGTGCCAGCAGCGCCGGGACTAGCGGGCCCCTCACCGGGGAGCTGTTTTTT.

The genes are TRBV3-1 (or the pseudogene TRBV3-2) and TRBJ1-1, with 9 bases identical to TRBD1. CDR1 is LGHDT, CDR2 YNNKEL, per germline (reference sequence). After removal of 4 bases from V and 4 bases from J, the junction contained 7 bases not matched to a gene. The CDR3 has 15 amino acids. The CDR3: CASSRTGTGSTEAFF. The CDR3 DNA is TGTGCCAGCAGCCGTACCGGGACAGGGAGCACTGAAGCTTTCTTT.

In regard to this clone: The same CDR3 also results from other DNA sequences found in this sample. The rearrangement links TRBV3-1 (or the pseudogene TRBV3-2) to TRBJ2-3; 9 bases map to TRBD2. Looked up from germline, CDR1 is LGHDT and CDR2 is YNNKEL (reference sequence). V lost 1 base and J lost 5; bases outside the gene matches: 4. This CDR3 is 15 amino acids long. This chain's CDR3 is CASSQGGSGGDTQYF. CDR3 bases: TGTGCCAGCAGCCAAGGGGGTAGCGGGGGAGATACGCAGTATTTT.

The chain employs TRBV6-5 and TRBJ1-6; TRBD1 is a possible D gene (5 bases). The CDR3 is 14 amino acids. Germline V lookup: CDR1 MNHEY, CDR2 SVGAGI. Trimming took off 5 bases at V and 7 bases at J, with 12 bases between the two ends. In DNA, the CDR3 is TGTGCCAGCAGTCACCAGGGTCCCAATTCACCCCTCCACTTT. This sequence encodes CASSHQGPNSPLHF.

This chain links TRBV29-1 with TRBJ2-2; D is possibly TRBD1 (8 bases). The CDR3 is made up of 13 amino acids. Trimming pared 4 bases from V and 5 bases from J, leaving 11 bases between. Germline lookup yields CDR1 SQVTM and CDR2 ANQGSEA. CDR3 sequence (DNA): TGCAGCGTTGTACAGGGGGGGACCGGGGAGCTGTTTTTT. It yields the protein CSVVQGGTGELFF.

CDR3: CASSLGQGRTYEQYF. As DNA, the CDR3 is TGTGCCAGCAGCTTGGGTCAGGGCAGGACCTACGAGCAGTACTTC. The V gene is TRBV7-7, the J gene TRBJ2-7; tentatively, D is TRBD1 (5 bases). The CDR3 extends over 15 amino acids. CDR1 and CDR2 from the germline V gene are SSHAT and FNYEAQ (reference sequence). V lost 3 bases to trimming and J lost 2 bases, with 14 bases between them.

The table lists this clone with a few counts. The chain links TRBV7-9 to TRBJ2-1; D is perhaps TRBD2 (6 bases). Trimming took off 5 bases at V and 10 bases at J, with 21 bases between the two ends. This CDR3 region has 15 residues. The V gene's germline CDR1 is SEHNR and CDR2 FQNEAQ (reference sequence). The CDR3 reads CASSLLAGNSFEQFF. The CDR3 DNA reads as TGTGCCAGCAGCCTGCTGGCGGGGAACTCATTCGAGCAGTTCTTC. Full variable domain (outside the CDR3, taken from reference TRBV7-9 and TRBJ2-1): DTGVSQNPRHKITKRGQNVTFRCDPISEHNRLYWYRQTLGQGPEFLTYFQNEAQLEKSRLLSDRFSAERPKGSFSTLEIQRTEQGDSAMYLCASSLLAGNSFEQFFGPGTRLTVL.